This entry concerns a single TCR beta chain. In germline, CDR1 is KGHSH, CDR2 LQKENI. Trimming pared 3 bases from V and 0 bases from J, leaving 14 bases between. The length of the CDR3 is 16 residues. When the RNA was reverse transcribed, random hexamers were used with an input of about 0.5 to 1 ug. Across 54 Vbeta and 13 Jbeta, TCR beta CDR3 was amplified with immunoSEQ multiplex PCR. TCRdb independently ran MiXCR on the immunoSEQ multiplex PCR reads; one entry per CDR3 protein. This table has about 200,000 distinct CDR3 sequences, almost 96% appearing once. The study sequenced TCR beta in blood CD8+ and CD4+ T cells. The multiple sclerosis control cohort comprised treatment-naive individuals presenting with stable or active relapsing-remitting disease. Purification of the CD8+ and CD4+ T cells relied on negative isolation, and TEMRA cells underwent FACS enrichment. These data are taken from a study of CD8 T cells in Susac syndrome.

V and J are TRBV18 and TRBJ2-5; possible D gene TRBD2, 6 bases. This TCR came from a human donor with multiple sclerosis. Specimen: CD4+ T cells from PBMCs. CDR3 sequence reads: CASSPAGPANQETQYF. CDR3 bases: TGTGCCAGCTCACCCGCGGGGCCAGCGAACCAAGAGACCCAGTACTTC.